This T cell receptor (beta chain) was sequenced for a study of CD8 T cells in ankylosing spondylitis. Broader study findings: Existing reports had already noted some motif variants in reactive arthritis synovial fluid and blood. A TCR beta motif of eight or nine highly homologous variants seemed to mark ankylosing spondylitis blood.

Of note for this clonotype: The antigen remains unidentified.

Germline CDR1 and CDR2: KGHSH and LQKENI. The CDR3 spans 14 residues. The V and J ends lost 0 bases and 4 bases respectively, with 6 bases between them. One entry per CDR3 protein results from TCRdb running MiXCR on the 5' RACE reads. Altogether around 140,000 distinct CDR3 sequences are present, roughly 18% being singletons, with the ten largest covering roughly 30%. This rearrangement joins TRBV18 to TRBJ2-2; D uncertain. The TCR comes from a male donor with ankylosing spondylitis. The sequencing input was blood, either unsorted or a sorted T cell fraction (not recorded which). This CDR3 reads CASSPPLFTGELFF. In DNA form, the CDR3 reads TGTGCCAGCTCACCACCGCTTTTCACCGGGGAGCTGTTTTTT.